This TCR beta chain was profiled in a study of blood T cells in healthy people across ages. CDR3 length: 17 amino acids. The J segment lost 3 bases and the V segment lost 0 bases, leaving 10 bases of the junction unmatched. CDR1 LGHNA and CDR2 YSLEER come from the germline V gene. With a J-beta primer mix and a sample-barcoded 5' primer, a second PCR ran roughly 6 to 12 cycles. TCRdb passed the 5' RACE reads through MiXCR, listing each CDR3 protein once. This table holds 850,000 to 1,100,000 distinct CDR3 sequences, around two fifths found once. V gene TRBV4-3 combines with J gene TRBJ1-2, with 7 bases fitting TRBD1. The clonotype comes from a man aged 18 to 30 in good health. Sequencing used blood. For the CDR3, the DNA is TGCGCCAGCAGCCAAGAACGGGACGACACAGGGGACTATGGCTACACCTTC. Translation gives CASSQERDDTGDYGYTF.